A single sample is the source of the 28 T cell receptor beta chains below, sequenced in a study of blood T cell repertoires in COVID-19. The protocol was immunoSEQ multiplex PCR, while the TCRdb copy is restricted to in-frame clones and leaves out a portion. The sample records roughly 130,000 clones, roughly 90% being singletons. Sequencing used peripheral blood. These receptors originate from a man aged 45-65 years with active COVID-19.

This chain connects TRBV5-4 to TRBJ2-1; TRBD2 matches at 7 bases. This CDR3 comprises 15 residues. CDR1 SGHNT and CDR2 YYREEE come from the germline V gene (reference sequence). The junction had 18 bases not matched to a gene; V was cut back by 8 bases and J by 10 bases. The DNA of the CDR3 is TGTGCCAGTGTAGCGGGTGCCCTGGGGAGAGGGGAGCAGTTCTTC. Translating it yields CASVAGALGRGEQFF.

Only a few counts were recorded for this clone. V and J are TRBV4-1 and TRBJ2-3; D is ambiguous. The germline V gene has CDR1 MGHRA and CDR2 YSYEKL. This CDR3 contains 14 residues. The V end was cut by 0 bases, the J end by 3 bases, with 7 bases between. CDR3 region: CASSQETLTDTQYF. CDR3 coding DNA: TGCGCCAGCAGCCAAGAAACTTTAACAGATACGCAGTATTTT.

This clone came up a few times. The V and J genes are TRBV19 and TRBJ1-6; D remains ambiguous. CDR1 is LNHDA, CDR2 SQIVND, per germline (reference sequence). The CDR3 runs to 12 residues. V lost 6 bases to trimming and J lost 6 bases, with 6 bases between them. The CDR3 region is CASSRFNSPLHF. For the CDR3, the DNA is TGTGCCAGTAGCAGGTTTAATTCACCCCTCCACTTT.

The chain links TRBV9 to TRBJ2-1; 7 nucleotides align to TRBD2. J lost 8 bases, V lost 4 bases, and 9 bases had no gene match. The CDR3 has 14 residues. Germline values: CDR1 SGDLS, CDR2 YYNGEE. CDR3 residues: CASSRLASSHEQFF. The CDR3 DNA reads TGTGCCAGCAGCCGACTAGCTAGTTCCCATGAGCAGTTCTTC.

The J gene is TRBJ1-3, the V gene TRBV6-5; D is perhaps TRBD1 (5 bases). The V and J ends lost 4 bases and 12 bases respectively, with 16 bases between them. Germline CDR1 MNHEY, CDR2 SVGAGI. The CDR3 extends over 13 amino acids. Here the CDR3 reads CASSSTGGRGIYF. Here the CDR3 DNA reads TGTGCCAGCAGTTCGACGGGGGGTCGAGGCATATATTTT.

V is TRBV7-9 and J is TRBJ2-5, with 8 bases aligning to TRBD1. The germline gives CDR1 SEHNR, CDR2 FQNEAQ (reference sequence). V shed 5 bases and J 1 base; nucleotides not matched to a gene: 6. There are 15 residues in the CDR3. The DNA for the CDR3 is TGTGCCAGCAGCGACCGGGACAGGAGCCAAGAGACCCAGTACTTC. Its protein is CASSDRDRSQETQYF.

CDR3 DNA sequence: TGCGCCAGCAGCTTGGCCGGAGGTTCAGCCTACAATGAGCAGTTCTTC. This translates into CASSLAGGSAYNEQFF. The J gene is TRBJ2-1, the V gene TRBV5-1, with a tentative D call TRBD2 (5 bases). V was pared by 0 bases and J by 2 bases, with 12 bases between. CDR3 length equals 16 residues. The germline CDR1 and CDR2 sequences are SGHRS and YFSETQ.

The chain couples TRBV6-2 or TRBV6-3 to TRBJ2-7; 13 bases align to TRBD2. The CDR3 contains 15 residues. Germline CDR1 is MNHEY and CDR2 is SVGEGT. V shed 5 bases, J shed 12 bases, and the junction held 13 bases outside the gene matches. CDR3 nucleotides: TGTGCCAGCAGTGATGAGGGACTAGCGGGGCCCCGACGGTACTTC. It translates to CASSDEGLAGPRRYF.

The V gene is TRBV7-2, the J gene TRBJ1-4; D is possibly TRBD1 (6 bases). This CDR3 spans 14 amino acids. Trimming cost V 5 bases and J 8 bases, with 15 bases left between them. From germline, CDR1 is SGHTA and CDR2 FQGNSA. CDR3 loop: CASSQLSRGEKLFF. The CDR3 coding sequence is TGTGCCAGCAGCCAACTATCGAGGGGGGAAAAACTGTTTTTT.

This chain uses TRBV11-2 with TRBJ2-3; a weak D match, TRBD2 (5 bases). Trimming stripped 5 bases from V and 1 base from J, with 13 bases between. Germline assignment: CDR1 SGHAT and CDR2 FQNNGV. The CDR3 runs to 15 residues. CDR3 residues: CASSPRVKGTDTQYF. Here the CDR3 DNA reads TGTGCCAGCAGCCCGAGGGTCAAAGGCACAGATACGCAGTATTTT.

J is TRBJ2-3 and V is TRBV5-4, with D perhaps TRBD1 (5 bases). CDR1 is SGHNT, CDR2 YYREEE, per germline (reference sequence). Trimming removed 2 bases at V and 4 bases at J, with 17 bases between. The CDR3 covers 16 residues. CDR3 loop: CASSLRGRGGADTQYF. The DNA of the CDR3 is TGTGCCAGCAGCTTAAGGGGTCGAGGTGGGGCAGATACGCAGTATTTT.

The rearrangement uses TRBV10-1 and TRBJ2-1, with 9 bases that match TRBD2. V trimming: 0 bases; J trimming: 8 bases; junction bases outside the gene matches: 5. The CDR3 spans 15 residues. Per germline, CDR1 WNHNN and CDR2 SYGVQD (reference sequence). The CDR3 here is CASSESASGKDEQFF. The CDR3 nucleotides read TGCGCCAGCAGTGAGTCGGCTAGCGGGAAGGATGAGCAGTTCTTC.

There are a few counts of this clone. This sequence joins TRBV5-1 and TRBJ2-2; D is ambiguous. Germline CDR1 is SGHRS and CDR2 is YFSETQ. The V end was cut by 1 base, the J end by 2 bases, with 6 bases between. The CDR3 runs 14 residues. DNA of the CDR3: TGCGCCAGCAGCTTGAATAGTAACACCGGGGAGCTGTTTTTT. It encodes CASSLNSNTGELFF.

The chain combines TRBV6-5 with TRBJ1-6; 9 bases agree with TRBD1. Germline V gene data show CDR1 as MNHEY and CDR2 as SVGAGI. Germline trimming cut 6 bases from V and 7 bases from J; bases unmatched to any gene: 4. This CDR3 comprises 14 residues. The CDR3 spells CASRMDRGNSPLHF. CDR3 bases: TGTGCCAGCAGAATGGACAGGGGAAATTCACCCCTCCACTTT.

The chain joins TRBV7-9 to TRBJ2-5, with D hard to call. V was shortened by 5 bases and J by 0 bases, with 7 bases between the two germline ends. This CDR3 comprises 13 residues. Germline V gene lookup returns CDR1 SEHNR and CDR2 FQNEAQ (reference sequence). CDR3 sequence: CASSPSYQETQYF. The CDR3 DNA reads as TGTGCCAGCAGCCCCAGTTACCAAGAGACCCAGTACTTC. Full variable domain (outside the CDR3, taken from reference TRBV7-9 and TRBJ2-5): DTGVSQNPRHKITKRGQNVTFRCDPISEHNRLYWYRQTLGQGPEFLTYFQNEAQLEKSRLLSDRFSAERPKGSFSTLEIQRTEQGDSAMYLCASSPSYQETQYFGPGTRLLVL.

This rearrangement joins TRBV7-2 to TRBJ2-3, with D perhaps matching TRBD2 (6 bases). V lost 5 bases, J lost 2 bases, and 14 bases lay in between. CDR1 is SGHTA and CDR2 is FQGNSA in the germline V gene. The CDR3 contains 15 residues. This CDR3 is CASSPDYLNTDTQYF. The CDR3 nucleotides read TGTGCCAGCAGCCCGGACTACCTTAACACAGATACGCAGTATTTT.

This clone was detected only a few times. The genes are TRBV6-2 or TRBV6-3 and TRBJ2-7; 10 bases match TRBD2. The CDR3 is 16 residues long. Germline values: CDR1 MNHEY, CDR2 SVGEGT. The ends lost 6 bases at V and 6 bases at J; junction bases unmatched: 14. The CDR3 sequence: CASSRGLAGVLSEQYV. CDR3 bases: TGTGCCAGCAGCCGAGGCCTAGCGGGAGTTTTAAGCGAGCAGTACGTC.

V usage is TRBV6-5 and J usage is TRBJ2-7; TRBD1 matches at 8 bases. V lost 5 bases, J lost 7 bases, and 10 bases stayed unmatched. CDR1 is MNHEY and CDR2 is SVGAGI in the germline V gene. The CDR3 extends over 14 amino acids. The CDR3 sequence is CASSINVRDREQYF. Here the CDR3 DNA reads TGTGCCAGCAGTATCAATGTCCGGGACAGGGAGCAGTACTTC.

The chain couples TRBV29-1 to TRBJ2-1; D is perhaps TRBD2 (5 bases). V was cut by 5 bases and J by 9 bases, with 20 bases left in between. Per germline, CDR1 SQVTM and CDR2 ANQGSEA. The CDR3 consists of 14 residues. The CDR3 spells CSVLAGVTRGEQFF. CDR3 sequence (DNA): TGCAGCGTTCTGGCGGGCGTCACTCGTGGTGAGCAGTTCTTC.

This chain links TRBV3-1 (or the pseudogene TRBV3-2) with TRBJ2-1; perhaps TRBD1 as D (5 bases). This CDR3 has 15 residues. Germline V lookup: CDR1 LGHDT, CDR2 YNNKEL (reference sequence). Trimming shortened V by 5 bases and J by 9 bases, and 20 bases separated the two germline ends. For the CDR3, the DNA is TGTGCCAGCAGCACTCCGCAGGGTTTGTCGGGTGAGCAGTTCTTC. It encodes CASSTPQGLSGEQFF.

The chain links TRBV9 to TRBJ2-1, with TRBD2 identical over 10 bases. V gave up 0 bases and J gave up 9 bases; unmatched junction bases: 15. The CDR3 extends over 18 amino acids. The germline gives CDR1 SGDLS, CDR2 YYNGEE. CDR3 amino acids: CASSVAPQALAGESEQFF. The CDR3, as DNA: TGTGCCAGCAGCGTAGCCCCCCAGGCCCTAGCGGGAGAAAGTGAGCAGTTCTTC.

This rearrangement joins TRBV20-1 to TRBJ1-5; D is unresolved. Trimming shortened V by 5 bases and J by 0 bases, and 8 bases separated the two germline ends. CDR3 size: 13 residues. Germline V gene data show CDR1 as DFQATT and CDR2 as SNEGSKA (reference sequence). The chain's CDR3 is CSAGVYSNQPQHF. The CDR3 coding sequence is TGCAGTGCTGGTGTATATAGCAATCAGCCCCAGCATTTT.

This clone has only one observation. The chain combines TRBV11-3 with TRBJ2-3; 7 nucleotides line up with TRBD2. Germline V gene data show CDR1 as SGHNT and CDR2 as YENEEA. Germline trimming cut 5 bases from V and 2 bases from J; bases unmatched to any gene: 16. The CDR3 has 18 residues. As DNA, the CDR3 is TGTGCCAGCAGCCAGTACTCGGCTGGTAGCGGGTACACAGATACGCAGTATTTT. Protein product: CASSQYSAGSGYTDTQYF.

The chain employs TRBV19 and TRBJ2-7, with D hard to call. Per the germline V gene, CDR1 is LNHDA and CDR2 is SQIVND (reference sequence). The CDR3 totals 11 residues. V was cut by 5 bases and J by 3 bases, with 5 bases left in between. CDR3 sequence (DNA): TGTGCCAGTAGTTCTTACTACGAGCAGTACTTC. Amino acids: CASSSYYEQYF.

The CDR3: CASIEGGYTEAFF. CDR3 coding DNA: TGTGCCAGCATAGAGGGGGGGTACACTGAAGCTTTCTTT. The rearrangement links TRBV6-5 to TRBJ1-1; a possible D gene is TRBD1 (6 bases). CDR3 length equals 13 residues. The germline V gene encodes CDR1 MNHEY and CDR2 SVGAGI. Trimming pared 7 bases from V and 3 bases from J, leaving 12 bases between.

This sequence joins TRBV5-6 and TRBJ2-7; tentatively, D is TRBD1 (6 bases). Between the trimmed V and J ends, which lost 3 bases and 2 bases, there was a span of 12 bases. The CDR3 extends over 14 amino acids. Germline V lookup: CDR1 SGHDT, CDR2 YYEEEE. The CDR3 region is CASSSRGSAYEQYF. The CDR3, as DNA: TGTGCCAGCAGCTCCAGGGGATCGGCCTACGAGCAGTACTTC. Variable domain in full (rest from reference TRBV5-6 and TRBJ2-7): DAGVTQSPTHLIKTRGQQVTLRCSPKSGHDTVSWYQQALGQGPQFIFQYYEEEERQRGNFPDRFSGHQFPNYSSELNVNALLLGDSALYLCASSSRGSAYEQYFGPGTRLTVT.

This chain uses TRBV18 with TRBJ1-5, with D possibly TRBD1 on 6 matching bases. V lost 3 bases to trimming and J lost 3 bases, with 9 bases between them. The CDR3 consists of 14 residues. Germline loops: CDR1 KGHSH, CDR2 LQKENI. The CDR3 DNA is TGTGCCAGCTCACCCGACAGGAACAATCAGCCCCAGCATTTT. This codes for CASSPDRNNQPQHF.

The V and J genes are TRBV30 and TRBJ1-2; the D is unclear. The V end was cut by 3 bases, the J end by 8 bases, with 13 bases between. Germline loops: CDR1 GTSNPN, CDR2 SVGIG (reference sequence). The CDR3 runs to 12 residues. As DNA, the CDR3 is TGTGCCTGGAGAGGGTTTTCGGGAGGCTACACCTTC. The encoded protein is CAWRGFSGGYTF.